The T cell receptor beta chain under discussion was sequenced for a study of a mutant IDH1 vaccine in newly diagnosed glioma. Overall study context: It was at week 35 that visit V12 occurred, and at week 47 that visit V13 did.

With respect to this clone: Its antigen remains unknown.

Regarding time point: week 47, end of study. All doses held 300 ug of mutant IDH1 20-mer peptide, with topical imiquimod. Only in-frame clones appear in the TCRdb table, and some are missing; sequencing was by immunoSEQ multiplex PCR. The top ten hold around 5% of the sample, which has about 56,000 clones, approximately 71% seen once. CDR1 and CDR2 from the germline V gene are SGDLS and YYNGEE. Unmatched junction bases numbered 9, after V lost 5 bases and J lost 5 bases. The CDR3 consists of 15 residues. This clonotype originated in a man in his forties or fifties with glioma. The material was PBMCs, obtained from a glioma patient whose treatment included an IDH1 peptide vaccine. V is TRBV9 and J is TRBJ1-4; 7 nucleotides line up with TRBD1. DNA for the CDR3: TGTGCCAGCAGTCAAGGACAGGTTATGAATGAAAAACTGTTTTTT. This gives the protein CASSQGQVMNEKLFF.